This T cell receptor (beta chain) was identified in a study of Tregs in tolerant kidney transplant recipients (dated by TCRdb to 2018 to 2020). Regarding the complete study: Before combined kidney and bone marrow transplantation, this study identified donor-specific regulatory T cells using TCRbeta sequencing and then followed those same cells after transplant. TCRbeta repertoire sequencing was used in a few healthy controls to compare several ways of expanding Tregs specific for an allogeneic donor. The investigation overall reported the following: Biological reproducibility was not directly addressed, though technical replication error appeared minimal. Expanding Tregs with activated donor B cells appeared to identify the most biologically relevant and donor-specific TCRbeta repertoire. The study was constrained by small patient numbers, and validation of the findings is required in larger populations and under other immunosuppression protocols.

For TCRbeta CDR3 sequencing, genomic DNA was extracted from sorted cells using the QIAGEN DNeasy Blood and Tissue Kit. High-throughput TCRbeta CDR3 sequencing was carried out commercially through immunoSEQ, with PCR amplification with bias correction and internal controls included. The study's own analysis went as follows. Unique productive TCRbeta sequences were defined by CDR3 nucleotide sequence where primers matched, otherwise by CDR3 amino acid sequence with Vbeta and Jbeta genes. To correct sorting error, sequences shared between sorted populations at a frequency ratio of 2:1 or less were removed; the rest were assigned to the higher population. Donor-reactive sequences were defined as at least 5-fold expanded in CFSE-low cells versus unstimulated cells, with frequency of at least 0.01% in CFSE-low cells. Repertoire divergence was quantified by Jensen-Shannon divergence using the top 100 TCRbeta sequences ranked by frequency. For samples with multiple sequencing runs, sorting error was corrected in each run separately before the runs were combined. Imported from immuneACCESS, the table was reduced by TCRdb to in-frame sequences with V and J called. These copies leave out some clones; in studies compared against another copy, an unresolved V gene accounts for under half, and the cause of the remainder is not known. V and J calls and clone size follow that table, whereas D and trimming were derived from the DNA. The sample yields 200,000 to 300,000 clones; about 80% were counted once. 0.5% to 0.65% of the sample lies in the top ten.

A note on this clone: Its antigen is unknown. Per-base qualities were not stored, and no clone one base away is much larger.

CDR1 and CDR2, looked up from the germline V gene, are MNHEY and SVGAGI. The CDR3 starts with the cysteine, ends with the phenylalanine, and has 15 residues. Only the CDR3 DNA stays, 45 bases, in frame from base 1. At the junction V is shortened by 6 bases and J by 7 bases, with 19 bases in between. Unstimulated Tregs (CD4+CD25+CD127-), CD4+ non-Tregs (CD4+CD25-), CD4 and CD8 cells were FACS-sorted from thawed PBMCs. Healthy control blood was obtained either as purchased buffy coats or from healthy volunteers. Healthy control blood was processed by Ficoll density gradient to PBMCs and cryopreserved; patient PBMCs were collected before and after transplant.

The specimen sequenced was CD4+ T cells from blood. The rearrangement combines TRBV6-5 with TRBJ2-1; TRBD1 is perhaps the D gene, given 7 matching bases. The TCR originated in a human donor in good health. The CDR3 region reads CASRPTRAGGNEQFF. The nucleotide sequence reads TGTGCCAGCAGACCCACCCGGGCAGGGGGGAATGAGCAGTTCTTC.